This T cell receptor (beta chain) comes out of a study of cytomegalovirus exposure and HLA in healthy donors. The study's findings and limits: When analyzed later, a missense DCLRE1C variant was found to be linked to TCR beta V- and J-gene trimming.

V lost 2 bases to trimming and J lost 6 bases; unmatched junction nucleotides: 6. CDR1 and CDR2 (germline): PRHDT, FYEKMQ (reference sequence). The CDR3 is 14 residues long. This clone was observed a single time. What it binds is not known. The PCR had 60 Vbeta and 13 Jbeta primers. The method was immunoSEQ multiplex PCR; TCRdb's version includes in-frame clones alone and lacks a portion of them. The table shows 120,000 to 150,000 clones, with 60% to 85% occurring only once. V and J are TRBV13 and TRBJ2-7, with 8 positions matching TRBD1. Sequenced input: PBMCs. This TCR came from a man aged 35 to 55 in good health and CMV-seropositive. The CDR3 spells CASSLRDRGFEQYF. The CDR3 region has the DNA TGTGCCAGCAGCTTAAGAGACAGGGGATTCGAGCAGTACTTC.